This T cell receptor (beta chain) was captured by sequencing in a study of Ad26.COV2.S vaccination and SARS-CoV-2 variants. Study overall: Ad26.COV2.S was injected intramuscularly once or twice, 56 days apart.

CDR3 length: 15 amino acids. V trimming: 5 bases; J trimming: 4 bases; junction bases outside the gene matches: 6. Germline V lookup: CDR1 SGHNT, CDR2 YYREEE (reference sequence). The repertoire was sequenced with immunoSEQ multiplex PCR; TCRdb's copy has only in-frame clones and lacks some. The data contain some 370,000 clones, approximately 83% of them seen just once; the ten biggest clones take up about 7.4%. Specified treatment: roughly 19 received Ad26.COV2.S at low or high dose, single or two shots; several received placebo; per-sample allocation not given. Vaccine and placebo recipients were sampled on day 63 after the first injection. The vaccine delivered Wuhan-strain SARS-CoV-2 spike through an Ad26 vector.

This sequence joins TRBV5-4 and TRBJ2-3, with TRBD2 identical over 11 bases. The sample consisted of peripheral blood, taken in a trial of Ad26.COV2.S vaccine versus placebo. The sequence was obtained from a person aged 18-60 years who received the Ad26.COV2.S COVID-19 vaccine or a placebo. For the CDR3, the DNA is TGTGCCAGCAGTCCAGTTAGCGGGGGGGCAGATACGCAGTATTTT. Protein sequence: CASSPVSGGADTQYF.